The 23 T cell receptor beta chains given below trace back to one sample, sequenced in a study of PD-1 blockade in classical Hodgkin lymphoma. Time point given: cycle 4 day 1 (C4D1), after about 6 weeks of nivolumab. Every patient relapsed after autologous stem cell transplantation, and brentuximab vedotin exposure varied. The data were produced by immunoSEQ multiplex PCR, yet TCRdb's version contains in-frame clones alone and is incomplete. The sample includes about 24,000 clones, about four fifths of them seen just once. The starting material was peripheral blood mononuclear cells (PBMCs), obtained before the fourth cycle of nivolumab. The receptors were sampled from a human donor with classical Hodgkin lymphoma.

V usage is TRBV15 and J usage is TRBJ1-2; D is unclear. Looked up from germline, CDR1 is LNHNV and CDR2 is YYDKDF (reference sequence). This CDR3 contains 13 residues. With 2 bases removed from V and 2 bases from J, the gap between germline ends came to 6 bases. The CDR3 region has the DNA TGTGCCACCAGCAGACAGAGAAACTATGGCTACACCTTC. This gives the protein CATSRQRNYGYTF.

The chain joins TRBV6-5 to TRBJ2-7; D is unclear. CDR1 is MNHEY, CDR2 SVGAGI, per germline. V dropped 5 bases and J dropped 2 bases, with 10 bases sitting between them. This CDR3 has 13 residues. CDR3 protein: CASSVERTYEQYF. The CDR3 DNA reads TGTGCCAGCAGTGTCGAGAGGACCTACGAGCAGTACTTC.

The chain has TRBV7-8 and TRBJ2-7, with D unclear. CDR1 SGHVS and CDR2 FQNEAQ come from the germline V gene. The CDR3 totals 12 residues. With 2 bases removed from V and 2 bases from J, the gap between germline ends came to 4 bases. CDR3 sequence (DNA): TGTGCCAGCAGCTTAATCCCCTACGAGCAGTACTTC. As protein: CASSLIPYEQYF.

The CDR3: CASSLGDFRRAFF. As DNA, the CDR3 is TGTGCCAGCTCGCTCGGGGATTTCCGCCGTGCTTTCTTT. The chain has TRBV18 and TRBJ1-1; D is unresolved. The CDR3 extends over 13 amino acids. The germline V gene has CDR1 KGHSH and CDR2 LQKENI. V was cut by 6 bases and J by 11 bases, with 19 bases left in between. Looking up the rest from reference TRBV18 and TRBJ1-1 gives the full variable domain: NAGVMQNPRHLVRRRGQEARLRCSPMKGHSHVYWYRQLPEEGLKFMVYLQKENIIDESGMPKERFSAEFPKEGPSILRIQQVVRGDSAAYFCASSLGDFRRAFFGQGTRLTVV.

A few counts support this clone. The chain has TRBV7-2 and TRBJ1-2; 12 bases fit TRBD1. J was trimmed by 8 bases and V by 5 bases; bases with no gene match: 3. This CDR3 has 13 amino acids. Germline CDR1 reads SGHTA; CDR2 reads FQGNSA. CDR3 loop: CASSRDRGLGYTF. The DNA of the CDR3 is TGTGCCAGCAGCCGGGACAGGGGGCTAGGCTACACCTTC.

The chain is built from TRBV7-9 and TRBJ2-2; 9 nucleotides line up with TRBD1. V shed 2 bases and J 1 base; nucleotides not matched to a gene: 2. Looked up from germline, CDR1 is SEHNR and CDR2 is FQNEAQ (reference sequence). This CDR3 comprises 16 residues. Here the CDR3 DNA reads TGTGCCAGCAGCTTATCGGGACAGGGGAACACCGGGGAGCTGTTTTTT. The encoded protein is CASSLSGQGNTGELFF.

CDR3: CASSSRTGHPSSTDTQYF. CDR3 nucleotide sequence: TGTGCCAGCAGCAGCAGGACAGGGCATCCCTCAAGCACAGATACGCAGTATTTT. This chain links TRBV21-1 with TRBJ2-3; TRBD1 reflects the table's D call only, with no check against the DNA. TRBV21-1 is a known pseudogene. The CDR3 sequence is 18 residues long.

This chain links TRBV18 with TRBJ2-3, with 7 bases fitting TRBD1. CDR1 KGHSH and CDR2 LQKENI come from the germline V gene. The junction had 9 bases not matched to a gene; V was cut back by 4 bases and J by 2 bases. CDR3 length: 16 residues. CDR3 in amino acids: CASSLAGTAYTDTQYF. The CDR3 bases are TGTGCCAGCTCACTTGCCGGGACAGCGTACACAGATACGCAGTATTTT.

The chain has TRBV28 and TRBJ1-2; the D is unclear. The CDR3 has 13 amino acids. Trimming stripped 2 bases from V and 2 bases from J, with 6 bases between. Per the germline V gene, CDR1 is MDHEN and CDR2 is SYDVKM. CDR3 sequence reads: CASSLKVNYGYTF. CDR3 nucleotides: TGTGCCAGCAGTTTAAAAGTCAACTATGGCTACACCTTC.

This clone appeared a few times. This chain joins TRBV2 and TRBJ2-1; a weak D match, TRBD2 (6 bases). Germline CDR1 is SNHLY and CDR2 is FYNNEI. The CDR3 contains 16 residues. V was shortened by 6 bases and J by 0 bases, with 15 bases between the two germline ends. CDR3 loop: CASRTRDFSSYNEQFF. In DNA form, the CDR3 reads TGTGCCAGCAGGACAAGGGACTTTTCCTCCTACAATGAGCAGTTCTTC.

This sequence joins TRBV19 and TRBJ2-1; D is undetermined. Trimming took off 1 base at V and 0 bases at J, with 16 bases between the two ends. CDR3 length: 18 amino acids. Per the germline V gene, CDR1 is LNHDA and CDR2 is SQIVND (reference sequence). The CDR3 protein is CASSIGALRGSSYNEQFF. The CDR3 region has the DNA TGTGCCAGTAGTATAGGTGCCTTACGAGGAAGCTCCTACAATGAGCAGTTCTTC.

The chain has TRBV19 and TRBJ2-3, with D perhaps being TRBD1 or TRBD2 (5 bases each). Germline V gene lookup returns CDR1 LNHDA and CDR2 SQIVND (reference sequence). The CDR3 has 13 residues. The ends were cut back, 10 bases at V and 2 bases at J, with 13 bases in the middle. DNA for the CDR3: TGTGCCACCGGGACCCGACCCACAGATACGCAGTATTTT. It yields the protein CATGTRPTDTQYF.

A few counts support this clone. The chain joins TRBV28 to TRBJ1-1; 8 positions match TRBD1. J gave up 1 base and V 6 bases, and 4 bases lay outside the gene matches. The CDR3 has 14 residues. Germline V gene sequence: CDR1 MDHEN, CDR2 SYDVKM. This chain's CDR3 is CASSRDRRNTEAFF. The CDR3, as DNA: TGTGCCAGCAGCCGGGACAGGAGGAACACTGAAGCTTTCTTT.

This rearrangement joins TRBV9 to TRBJ2-2, with 10 bases lining up with TRBD1. Germline lookup yields CDR1 SGDLS and CDR2 YYNGEE. V dropped 4 bases and J dropped 6; count of bases not matched to a gene: 12. The CDR3 is 17 residues long. The CDR3 region has the DNA TGTGCCAGCAGCCCCCACGTCGGGACAGGGGACGCCGGGGAGCTGTTTTTT. It encodes CASSPHVGTGDAGELFF. The full variable domain, with the rest looked up from reference TRBV9 and TRBJ2-2, is DSGVTQTPKHLITATGQRVTLRCSPRSGDLSVYWYQQSLDQGLQFLIQYYNGEERAKGNILERFSAQQFPDLHSELNLSSLELGDSALYFCASSPHVGTGDAGELFFGEGSRLTVL.

CDR3 protein: CASSRDRGGYGYTF. In DNA, the CDR3 is TGTGCCAGCAGCCGGGACAGGGGGGGCTATGGCTACACCTTC. V usage is TRBV5-6 and J usage is TRBJ1-2, with TRBD1 matching over 11 bases. The CDR3 covers 14 residues. V was pared by 4 bases and J by 4 bases, with 3 bases of the junction left unmatched. Germline lookup yields CDR1 SGHDT and CDR2 YYEEEE.

The chain is built from TRBV5-1 and TRBJ2-4; TRBD1 matches 9 bases. Per germline, CDR1 SGHRS and CDR2 YFSETQ. The ends lost 0 bases at V and 0 bases at J; junction bases unmatched: 10. CDR3 length: 19 amino acids. The CDR3 bases are TGCGCCAGCAGCTTGGGGGACAGGGATCTTTACTTAGCCAAAAACATTCAGTACTTC. Its translation: CASSLGDRDLYLAKNIQYF.

The V gene is TRBV25-1, the J gene TRBJ2-3, with TRBD2 matching 11 bases. Germline lookup yields CDR1 MGHDK and CDR2 SYGVNS. With 6 bases clipped from V and 5 bases from J, the junction kept 10 bases outside the gene matches. The CDR3 contains 16 residues. The CDR3 region is CASRKRLLAGEDTQYF. In DNA, the CDR3 is TGTGCCAGCAGAAAAAGGTTACTAGCGGGGGAAGATACGCAGTATTTT.

This rearrangement joins TRBV10-3 to TRBJ1-2; tentatively, D is TRBD1 (5 bases). The CDR3 totals 14 residues. Germline CDR1 ENHRY, CDR2 SYGVKD. Trimming pared 3 bases from V and 8 bases from J, leaving 16 bases between. This CDR3 is CAISDPRVPAGYTF. DNA of the CDR3: TGTGCCATCAGTGACCCCAGGGTACCAGCGGGCTACACCTTC.

The rearrangement links TRBV30 to TRBJ1-3, with 7 bases lining up with TRBD1. CDR1 is GTSNPN, CDR2 SVGIG, per germline (reference sequence). CDR3 size: 15 residues. The V gene end was trimmed by 1 base and the J gene end by 0 bases; junction bases not matched to a gene: 3. CDR3 region: CAWSGGQSSGNTIYF. As DNA, the CDR3 is TGTGCCTGGAGTGGGGGACAGTCCTCTGGAAACACCATATATTTT.

This chain links TRBV2 with TRBJ1-1, with a possible D match to TRBD1 (5 bases). The CDR3 loop spans 15 amino acids. Germline-derived CDR1 and CDR2 are SNHLY and FYNNEI. Trimming took 6 bases from V and 6 from J, leaving 20 bases between them. In DNA form, the CDR3 reads TGTGCCAGCAGACGGGGGAGGGGTGGAATCGCTGAAGCTTTCTTT. It specifies CASRRGRGGIAEAFF.

A single count supports this clone. The chain joins TRBV9 to TRBJ1-1, with D unclear. Germline V lookup: CDR1 SGDLS, CDR2 YYNGEE. This CDR3 region has 15 residues. V was cut by 4 bases and J by 6 bases, with 19 bases left in between. The CDR3 DNA is TGTGCCAGCAGCCCTCGGACCGCGGGCCCAGCTGAAGCTTTCTTT. It yields the protein CASSPRTAGPAEAFF.

The chain combines TRBV19 with TRBJ1-6; 7 bases line up with TRBD1. Unmatched junction bases numbered 10, after V lost 6 bases and J lost 5 bases. CDR3 length equals 16 residues. CDR1 and CDR2 (germline): LNHDA, SQIVND (reference sequence). CDR3 region: CASRDRVRGNNSPLHF. As DNA, the CDR3 is TGTGCCAGTAGAGACAGGGTACGGGGTAATAATTCACCCCTCCACTTT.

The CDR3 coding sequence is TGTGCCAGCGCCGACAGGGTAGGGGCAGATACGCAGTATTTT. This translates into CASADRVGADTQYF. The J gene is TRBJ2-3, the V gene TRBV27; 7 nucleotides agree with TRBD1. This CDR3 has 14 amino acids. The germline gives CDR1 MNHEY, CDR2 SMNVEV (reference sequence). The ends lost 8 bases at V and 4 bases at J; junction bases unmatched: 9.